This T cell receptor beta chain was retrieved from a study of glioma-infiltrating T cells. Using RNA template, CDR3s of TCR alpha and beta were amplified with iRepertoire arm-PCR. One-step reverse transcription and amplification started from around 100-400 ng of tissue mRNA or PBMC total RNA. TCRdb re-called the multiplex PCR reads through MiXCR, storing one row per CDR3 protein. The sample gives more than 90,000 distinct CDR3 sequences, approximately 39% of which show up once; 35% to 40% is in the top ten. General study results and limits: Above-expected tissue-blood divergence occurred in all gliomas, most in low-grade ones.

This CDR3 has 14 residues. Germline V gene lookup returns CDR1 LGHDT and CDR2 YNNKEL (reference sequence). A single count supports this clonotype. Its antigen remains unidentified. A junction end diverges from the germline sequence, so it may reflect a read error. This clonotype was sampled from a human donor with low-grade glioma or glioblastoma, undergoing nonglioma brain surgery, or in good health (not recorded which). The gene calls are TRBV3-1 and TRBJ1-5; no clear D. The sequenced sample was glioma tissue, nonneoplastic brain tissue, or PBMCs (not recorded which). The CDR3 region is CASRPINSTQPQHF. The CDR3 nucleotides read TGTGCCAGCCGCCCCATCAATAGCACTCAGCCACAGCATTTT.